One sample yielded the 13 T cell receptor beta chains listed below, sequenced in a study of CD8+ T cells in alopecia areata. Extracted RNA was reverse transcribed, and the resulting cDNA served as sequencing template. The repertoire was sequenced with immunoSEQ multiplex PCR; TCRdb's copy has only in-frame clones and lacks some. The sample shows roughly 60,000 clones, 46% of them seen only once. Treatment meaning: oral pan-JAK inhibitor, 5-10 mg twice daily. The sequencing used CD8+ T cells sorted from blood, collected around week 37, from a patient treated with tofacitinib. The source is a human donor with alopecia areata.

The rearrangement joins TRBV4-2 to TRBJ1-2; D gene unclear. CDR1 and CDR2 (germline): LGHNA, YNFKEQ. This CDR3 region has 12 residues. V gave up 5 bases and J gave up 8 bases, with 12 bases separating them. Here the CDR3 reads CASSDNSEGYTF. In DNA, the CDR3 is TGTGCCAGCAGCGACAATTCCGAAGGCTACACCTTC.

As to this clone: Other nucleotide sequences from this sample produce the same CDR3. This chain joins TRBV6-5 and TRBJ1-1, with D tentatively TRBD1 (6 bases). The CDR3 extends over 15 amino acids. CDR1 and CDR2 (germline): MNHEY, SVGAGI. V was clipped by 0 bases and J by 4 bases, with 12 bases between them. DNA of the CDR3: TGTGCCAGCAGTTACTCTCGGGGGGCAAGCACTGAAGCTTTCTTT. Residues: CASSYSRGASTEAFF.

The chain employs TRBV19 and TRBJ2-7, with D maybe TRBD1 (6 bases). CDR3 size: 15 residues. The germline V gene has CDR1 LNHDA and CDR2 SQIVND (reference sequence). Between the trimmed V and J ends, which lost 8 bases and 4 bases, there was a span of 21 bases. The CDR3 region has the DNA TGTGCCAGTCTACCAACAGGGTCTCCTCTTTACGAGCAGTACTTC. Its protein product is CASLPTGSPLYEQYF.

This clone was recorded a few times. The V and J genes are TRBV29-1 and TRBJ2-3; D remains ambiguous. This CDR3 comprises 11 residues. The germline gives CDR1 SQVTM, CDR2 ANQGSEA. V was clipped by 2 bases and J by 5 bases, with 5 bases between them. The CDR3 protein is CSVERIDTQYF. The DNA for the CDR3 is TGCAGCGTTGAACGGATAGATACGCAGTATTTT.

The J gene is TRBJ2-3, the V gene TRBV6-5, with D uncertain. The germline CDR1 and CDR2 sequences are MNHEY and SVGAGI. This CDR3 is built from 15 residues. V was clipped by 2 bases and J by 4 bases, with 13 bases between them. In DNA form, the CDR3 reads TGTGCCAGCAGTTACCAGAGAAACCCCCCAGATACGCAGTATTTT. Translation gives CASSYQRNPPDTQYF.

V and J are TRBV15 and TRBJ2-4, with 12 positions matching TRBD2. After removal of 4 bases from V and 8 bases from J, the junction contained 6 bases not matched to a gene. The CDR3 is made up of 15 amino acids. Germline CDR1 reads LNHNV; CDR2 reads YYDKDF (reference sequence). CDR3 nucleotide sequence: TGTGCCACCAGCATCGGACTAGCGGGAAAGGACATTCAGTACTTC. Its translation: CATSIGLAGKDIQYF.

The CDR3 region has the DNA TGTGCCAGCGCCGCGGTAGCGGGAGGAGCGGATACGCAGTATTTT. Protein product: CASAAVAGGADTQYF. The chain combines TRBV7-3 with TRBJ2-3; 10 positions agree with TRBD2. This CDR3 has 15 residues. V lost 8 bases and J lost 6; bases outside the gene matches: 11. Looked up from germline, CDR1 is SGHTA and CDR2 is FQGTGA.

The chain links TRBV18 to TRBJ2-7, with a possible D match to TRBD2 (6 bases). V was shortened by 3 bases and J by 6 bases, with 15 bases between the two germline ends. CDR3 size: 14 residues. Germline V gene lookup returns CDR1 KGHSH and CDR2 LQKENI. CDR3 DNA: TGTGCCAGCTCACCTGTGGGGGAGGTCGGCGAGCAGTACTTC. Encoded protein: CASSPVGEVGEQYF. Full variable domain (rest looked up from reference TRBV18 and TRBJ2-7): NAGVMQNPRHLVRRRGQEARLRCSPMKGHSHVYWYRQLPEEGLKFMVYLQKENIIDESGMPKERFSAEFPKEGPSILRIQQVVRGDSAAYFCASSPVGEVGEQYFGPGTRLTVT.

The V gene is TRBV7-2, the J gene TRBJ2-7; TRBD2 aligns across 10 bases. With 2 bases clipped from V and 2 bases from J, the junction kept 0 bases outside the gene matches. Germline V gives CDR1 SGHTA, CDR2 FQGNSA. There are 14 residues in the CDR3. CDR3 protein: CASSLSGRAYEQYF. The CDR3 bases are TGTGCCAGCAGCTTAAGCGGGAGGGCCTACGAGCAGTACTTC.

V usage is TRBV29-1 and J usage is TRBJ2-7, with D tentatively TRBD1 (6 bases). Germline V lookup: CDR1 SQVTM, CDR2 ANQGSEA. The V and J ends lost 6 bases and 7 bases respectively, with 13 bases between them. This CDR3 spans 11 amino acids. CDR3: CSVRTVHEQYF. The CDR3 nucleotides are TGCAGCGTGAGGACAGTACATGAGCAGTACTTC.

CDR3 residues: CASSQVDGNTEAFF. CDR3 bases: TGTGCCAGCAGCCAAGTCGACGGAAACACTGAAGCTTTCTTT. This sequence joins TRBV4-2 and TRBJ1-1, with unresolved D. Germline CDR1 reads LGHNA; CDR2 reads YNFKEQ. This CDR3 contains 14 residues. V lost 1 base, J lost 2 bases, and 8 bases lay in between.

The V and J genes are TRBV29-1 and TRBJ1-2; D call uncertain. The CDR3 totals 11 residues. The germline V gene encodes CDR1 SQVTM and CDR2 ANQGSEA. Trimming removed 5 bases from V and 4 bases from J, with 8 bases in between. The CDR3, as DNA: TGCAGCGTTCCCCGGAGCTATGGCTACACCTTC. Its protein is CSVPRSYGYTF.

In regard to this clone: Other DNA variants within this sample encode the same CDR3. The chain employs TRBV29-1 and TRBJ1-2; D might be TRBD1 (6 bases). V was trimmed by 6 bases and J by 2 bases, leaving 13 bases between them. Germline-derived CDR1 and CDR2 are SQVTM and ANQGSEA. The CDR3 spans 13 residues. In DNA form, the CDR3 reads TGCAGCGTGCTGGGGGGCGCAAACTATGGCTACACCTTC. This gives the protein CSVLGGANYGYTF.